Each of the 8 T cell receptor beta chains below was sequenced from the same sample in a study of blood T cell repertoires in COVID-19. Measured with immunoSEQ multiplex PCR; TCRdb has only the in-frame clones, and not every one. The table includes 150,000 or so clones, roughly 90% detected once. The sample comprised PBMCs or T cells enriched from blood (not recorded which). The receptors come from a woman in her 30s with acute COVID-19.

The gene calls are TRBV11-3 and TRBJ2-1; TRBD2 matches at 7 bases. The CDR3 runs to 13 residues. V shed 0 bases, J shed 8 bases, and the junction held 1 base outside the gene matches. CDR1 is SGHNT and CDR2 is YENEEA in the germline V gene. DNA for the CDR3: TGTGCCAGCAGCTTAGAGGCGGGAGATGAGCAGTTCTTC. It is translated as CASSLEAGDEQFF.

This clone appeared a few times. The V call is TRBV18, the J call TRBJ1-2; D gene uncertain. The CDR3 spans 15 residues. Between the trimmed V and J ends, which lost 1 base and 8 bases, there was a span of 17 bases. In germline, CDR1 is KGHSH, CDR2 LQKENI. The CDR3 DNA reads TGTGCCAGCTCACCACTTGGTCAGGCGGGTGACGGCTACACCTTC. Its protein product is CASSPLGQAGDGYTF.

The CDR3 DNA sequence: TGTGCCAGTAGTATCCTAGCGGCTAGCACAGATACGCAGTATTTT. This codes for CASSILAASTDTQYF. This rearrangement joins TRBV19 to TRBJ2-3; the match to TRBD2 covers 7 bases. From germline, CDR1 is LNHDA and CDR2 SQIVND (reference sequence). This CDR3 region has 15 residues. V shed 3 bases, J shed 0 bases, and the junction held 3 bases outside the gene matches.

The V call is TRBV3-1 (or the pseudogene TRBV3-2), the J call TRBJ2-3; D possibly corresponds to TRBD2 (6 bases). V was pared by 0 bases and J by 6 bases, with 19 bases between. The germline V gene encodes CDR1 LGHDT and CDR2 YNNKEL (reference sequence). The CDR3 totals 17 residues. Here the CDR3 reads CASSQDTAGNTTDTQYF. The CDR3 region has the DNA TGTGCCAGCAGCCAAGATACTGCGGGAAACACAACGGATACGCAGTATTTT.

The genes are TRBV5-1 and TRBJ1-4; the match to TRBD1 covers 12 bases. CDR3 length: 15 residues. Looked up from germline, CDR1 is SGHRS and CDR2 is YFSETQ. J was trimmed by 2 bases and V by 4 bases; bases with no gene match: 0. CDR3 amino acids: CASSGTGGTNEKLFF. CDR3 nucleotide sequence: TGCGCCAGCAGCGGGACAGGGGGCACTAATGAAAAACTGTTTTTT.

This clone was seen at least ten times. V usage is TRBV23-1 and J usage is TRBJ1-2; no clear D gene. TRBV23-1 is assigned to the ORF class and has an uncertain function. The CDR3 contains 18 residues. Trimming pared 6 bases from V and 6 bases from J, leaving 29 bases between. The CDR3 is CASSSPSSGTPPRDGYTF. Here the CDR3 DNA reads TGCGCCAGCAGCTCCCCCAGTTCGGGAACTCCACCCCGGGATGGCTACACCTTC.

This chain uses TRBV7-2 with TRBJ1-2; the D is unclear. Germline V gene data show CDR1 as SGHTA and CDR2 as FQGNSA. The V end lost 4 bases, the J end lost 7 bases, and 16 bases lay between the germline ends. CDR3 length: 14 residues. CDR3 nucleotide sequence: TGTGCCAGCAGCTGGAGCATTAGTGGTGCTGGCTACACCTTC. Its translation is CASSWSISGAGYTF. The full variable domain, its missing parts supplied by reference TRBV7-2 and TRBJ1-2, is GAGVSQSPSNKVTEKGKDVELRCDPISGHTALYWYRQSLGQGLEFLIYFQGNSAPDKSGLPSDRFSAERTGGSVSTLTIQRTQQEDSAVYLCASSWSISGAGYTFGSGTRLTVV.

This chain connects TRBV30 to TRBJ1-6, with unresolved D. CDR1 is GTSNPN, CDR2 SVGIG, per germline (reference sequence). Between the trimmed V and J ends, which lost 4 bases and 0 bases, there was a span of 13 bases. CDR3 length: 16 residues. Written as DNA, the CDR3 is TGTGCCTGGAAGCTTAGGAGGAGCTCCTATAATTCACCCCTCCACTTT. It codes for CAWKLRRSSYNSPLHF.